The rows below give T cell receptor beta chains drawn from one sample of a study of blood T cell repertoires in COVID-19. Using immunoSEQ multiplex PCR, the repertoire was profiled, and TCRdb retains in-frame clones only, with some absent. The sample includes over 25,000 clones, 70% to 90% of them seen just once. Sequenced input: peripheral blood. Every receptor here comes from a human donor in a cohort sampled during active COVID-19. Each CDR3 is given with its conserved first and last residue. A D gene is named only where the DNA matches it firmly. Clone size appears in some rows only: once, few, many, or a class for an expanded clone.

TRBV14,-,TRBJ2-5,TRBD1,16,TGTGCCAGCAGCCAAGAAGTGACAGGGTCCTGGGAGACCCAGTACTTC,CASSQEVTGSWETQYF
TRBV7-9,few,TRBJ1-1,TRBD1,11,TGTGCCAGCAGCTTTGGGACAGGAGCTTTCTTT,CASSFGTGAFF
TRBV4-3,-,TRBJ2-7,TRBD2,15,TGCGCCAGCAGCCAATCTAGCGGGGTCCCCTACGAGCAGTACTTC,CASSQSSGVPYEQYF
TRBV7-2,-,TRBJ2-3,TRBD2,13,TGTGCCAGCAGCTCGGGGGGGAGAGATACGCAGTATTTT,CASSSGGRDTQYF
TRBV5-4,-,TRBJ2-3,-,13,TGTGCCAGCAGCAGGACTCGCACAGATACGCAGTATTTT,CASSRTRTDTQYF
TRBV7-8,-,TRBJ2-5,-,17,TGTGCCAGCAGCTTAATAAATCTACGTCGGGGTCGAGAGACCCAGTACTTC,CASSLINLRRGRETQYF
TRBV18,-,TRBJ2-5,-,12,TGTGCCAGCTCACCCTCCGGGGAGACCCAGTACTTC,CASSPSGETQYF
TRBV15,-,TRBJ1-5,-,14,TGTGCCACCAGCAGAGACAGGGTCAATCAGCCCCAGCATTTT,CATSRDRVNQPQHF
TRBV10-3,-,TRBJ2-6,-,17,TGTGCCATCAGTGAGTCGACTTACCTCTCTGGGGCCAACGTCCTGACTTTC,CAISESTYLSGANVLTF
TRBV6-5,once,TRBJ2-2,TRBD1,15,TGTGCCAGCAGTTGGACAGGGGCGAACACCGGGGAGCTGTTTTTT,CASSWTGANTGELFF
TRBV10-3,-,TRBJ2-3,TRBD2,16,TGTGCCATCCGGAAGGGTAGCGGGGGTGACACAGATACGCAGTATTTT,CAIRKGSGGDTDTQYF
TRBV7-9,-,TRBJ1-4,TRBD1,15,TGTGCCAGCAGCTACGGGACAGCTAGCATAGAAAAACTGTTTTTT,CASSYGTASIEKLFF
TRBV19,-,TRBJ1-4,TRBD1,15,TGTGCCAGTAGTACCCGGGACAGGGGAAATGAAAAACTGTTTTTT,CASSTRDRGNEKLFF
TRBV7-8,-,TRBJ2-2,TRBD1,15,TGTGCCAGCAGCTCCCGGGACAGCAACACCGGGGAGCTGTTTTTT,CASSSRDSNTGELFF